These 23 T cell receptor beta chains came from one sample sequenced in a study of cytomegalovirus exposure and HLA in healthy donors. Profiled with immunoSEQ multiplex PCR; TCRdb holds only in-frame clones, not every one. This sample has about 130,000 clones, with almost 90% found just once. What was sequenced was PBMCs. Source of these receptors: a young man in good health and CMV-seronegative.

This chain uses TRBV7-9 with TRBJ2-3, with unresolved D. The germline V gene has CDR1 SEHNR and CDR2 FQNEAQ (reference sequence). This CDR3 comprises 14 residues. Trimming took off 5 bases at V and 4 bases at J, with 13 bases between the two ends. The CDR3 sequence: CASSPFRGSDTQYF. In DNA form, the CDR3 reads TGTGCCAGCAGCCCGTTTAGAGGTTCAGATACGCAGTATTTT.

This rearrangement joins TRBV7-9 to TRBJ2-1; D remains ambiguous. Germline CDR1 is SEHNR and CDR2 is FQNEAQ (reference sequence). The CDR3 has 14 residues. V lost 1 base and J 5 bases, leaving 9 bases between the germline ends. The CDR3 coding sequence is TGTGCCAGCAGCTTAGGGGCCCAGGACAATGAGCAGTTCTTC. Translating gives CASSLGAQDNEQFF.

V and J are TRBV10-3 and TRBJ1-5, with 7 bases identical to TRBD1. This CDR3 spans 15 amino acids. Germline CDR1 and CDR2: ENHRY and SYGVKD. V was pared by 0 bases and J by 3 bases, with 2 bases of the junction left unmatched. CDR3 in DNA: TGTGCCATCAGTGAGTCGGGACAGAACAATCAGCCCCAGCATTTT. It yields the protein CAISESGQNNQPQHF.

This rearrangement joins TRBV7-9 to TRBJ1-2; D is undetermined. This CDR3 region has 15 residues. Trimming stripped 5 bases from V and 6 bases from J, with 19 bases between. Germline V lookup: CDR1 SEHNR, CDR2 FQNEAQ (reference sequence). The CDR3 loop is CASSPRLGVPNGYTF. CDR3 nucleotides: TGTGCCAGCAGCCCTCGGTTAGGAGTCCCTAATGGCTACACCTTC.

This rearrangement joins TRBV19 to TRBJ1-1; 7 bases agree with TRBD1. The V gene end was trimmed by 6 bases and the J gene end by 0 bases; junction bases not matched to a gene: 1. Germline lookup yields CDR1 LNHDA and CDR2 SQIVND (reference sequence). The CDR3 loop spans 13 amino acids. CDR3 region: CASRQGVNTEAFF. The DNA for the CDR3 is TGTGCCAGTAGGCAGGGGGTGAACACTGAAGCTTTCTTT.

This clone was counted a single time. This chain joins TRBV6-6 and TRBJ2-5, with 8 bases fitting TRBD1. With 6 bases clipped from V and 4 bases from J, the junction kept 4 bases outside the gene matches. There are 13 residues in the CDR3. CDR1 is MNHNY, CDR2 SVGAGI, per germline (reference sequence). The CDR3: CASRPRGRETQYF. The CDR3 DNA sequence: TGTGCCAGCAGACCCAGGGGGCGAGAGACCCAGTACTTC.

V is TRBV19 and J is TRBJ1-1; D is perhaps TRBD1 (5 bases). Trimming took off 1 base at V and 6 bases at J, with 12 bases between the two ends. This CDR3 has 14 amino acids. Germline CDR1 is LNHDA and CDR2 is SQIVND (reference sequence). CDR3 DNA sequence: TGTGCCAGTAGTATAGGTCAGGGAATGCCTGAAGCTTTCTTT. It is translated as CASSIGQGMPEAFF.

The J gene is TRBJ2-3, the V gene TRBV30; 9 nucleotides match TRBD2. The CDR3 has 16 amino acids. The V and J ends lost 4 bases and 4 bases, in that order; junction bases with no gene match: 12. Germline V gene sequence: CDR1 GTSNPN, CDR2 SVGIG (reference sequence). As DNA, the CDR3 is TGTGCCTGGAACAGAGCGGGGGGCCCAAGATCAGATACGCAGTATTTT. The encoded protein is CAWNRAGGPRSDTQYF.

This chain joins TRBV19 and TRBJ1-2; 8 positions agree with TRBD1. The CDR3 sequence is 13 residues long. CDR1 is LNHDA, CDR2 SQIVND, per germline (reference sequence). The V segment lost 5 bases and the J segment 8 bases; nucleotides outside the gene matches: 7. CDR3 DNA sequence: TGTGCCAGTAGTTTCGGACAGGGACCGGGCTACACCTTC. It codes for CASSFGQGPGYTF.

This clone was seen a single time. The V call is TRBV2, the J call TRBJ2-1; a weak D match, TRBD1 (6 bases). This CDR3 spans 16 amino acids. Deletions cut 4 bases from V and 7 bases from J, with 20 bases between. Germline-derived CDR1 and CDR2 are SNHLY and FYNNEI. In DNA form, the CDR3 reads TGTGCCAGCAGTGCCCGACAGGTCCTTTTAGGGAATGAGCAGTTCTTC. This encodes CASSARQVLLGNEQFF.

The CDR3 here is CASSDRVGSYNEQFF. The CDR3 DNA is TGTGCCAGCAGTGACCGGGTTGGCTCCTACAATGAGCAGTTCTTC. V and J are TRBV6-4 and TRBJ2-1, with D unresolved. V shed 2 bases and J shed 0 bases, with 8 bases lying between them. The CDR3 runs 15 residues. Germline V gene data show CDR1 as MRHNA and CDR2 as SNTAGT.

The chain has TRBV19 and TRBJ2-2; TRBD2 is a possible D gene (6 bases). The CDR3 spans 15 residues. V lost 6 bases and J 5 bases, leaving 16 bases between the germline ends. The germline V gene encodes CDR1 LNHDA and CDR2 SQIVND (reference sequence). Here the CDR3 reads CASSQGTRPTGELFF. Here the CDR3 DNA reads TGTGCCAGTAGCCAAGGGACTCGGCCGACCGGGGAGCTGTTTTTT.

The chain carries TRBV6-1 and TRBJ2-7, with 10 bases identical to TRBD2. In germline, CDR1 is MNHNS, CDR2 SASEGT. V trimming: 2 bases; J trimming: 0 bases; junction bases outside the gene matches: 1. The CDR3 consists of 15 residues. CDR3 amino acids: CASSESSGSSYEQYF. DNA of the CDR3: TGTGCCAGCAGTGAATCTAGCGGGAGCTCCTACGAGCAGTACTTC.

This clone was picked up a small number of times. CDR3 amino acids: CASSFVRNSPLHF. The CDR3 nucleotides are TGTGCCAGCAGTTTTGTCAGAAACTCACCCCTCCACTTT. The chain combines TRBV27 with TRBJ1-6; D gene uncertain. CDR3 size: 13 residues. Between the trimmed V and J ends, which lost 3 bases and 10 bases, there was a span of 10 bases. Germline CDR1 and CDR2: MNHEY and SMNVEV (reference sequence).

In DNA, the CDR3 is TGTGCCAGCTCATCCCAGGGGGCAACTAATGAAAAACTGTTTTTT. It is translated as CASSSQGATNEKLFF. The chain couples TRBV18 to TRBJ1-4; 7 bases align to TRBD1. CDR3 length equals 15 residues. With V trimmed by 5 bases and J by 0 bases, 3 bases remained unmatched. Germline V gene data show CDR1 as KGHSH and CDR2 as LQKENI.

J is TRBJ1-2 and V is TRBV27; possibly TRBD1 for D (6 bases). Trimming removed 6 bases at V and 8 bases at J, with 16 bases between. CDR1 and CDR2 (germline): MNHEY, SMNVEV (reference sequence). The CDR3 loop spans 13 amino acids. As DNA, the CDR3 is TGTGCCAGCAGCCGTAACAGGGTCGGCGGCTACACCTTC. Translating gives CASSRNRVGGYTF.

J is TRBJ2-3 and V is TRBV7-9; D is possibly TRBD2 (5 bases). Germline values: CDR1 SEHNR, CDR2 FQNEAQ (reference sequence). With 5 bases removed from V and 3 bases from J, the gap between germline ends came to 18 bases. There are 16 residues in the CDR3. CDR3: CASSPPGLRRTDTQYF. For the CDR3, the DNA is TGTGCCAGCAGCCCCCCCGGCTTAAGGAGGACAGATACGCAGTATTTT.

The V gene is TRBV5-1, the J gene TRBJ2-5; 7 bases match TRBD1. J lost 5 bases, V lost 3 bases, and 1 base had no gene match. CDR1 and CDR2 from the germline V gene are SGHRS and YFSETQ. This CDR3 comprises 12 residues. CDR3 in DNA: TGCGCCAGCAGCTCCAGGGGGGAGACCCAGTACTTC. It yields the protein CASSSRGETQYF.

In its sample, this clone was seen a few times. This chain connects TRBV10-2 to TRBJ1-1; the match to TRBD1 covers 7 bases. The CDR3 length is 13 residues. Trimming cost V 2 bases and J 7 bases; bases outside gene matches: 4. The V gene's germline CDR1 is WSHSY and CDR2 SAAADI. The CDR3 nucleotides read TGCGCCAGCAGTGAGAGGGGGCTGGTTGAAGCTTTCTTT. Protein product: CASSERGLVEAFF.

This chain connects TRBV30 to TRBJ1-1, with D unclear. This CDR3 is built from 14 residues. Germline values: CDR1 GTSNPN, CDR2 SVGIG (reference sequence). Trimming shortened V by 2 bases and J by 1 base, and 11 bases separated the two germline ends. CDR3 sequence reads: CAWSSPPSNTEAFF. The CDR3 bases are TGTGCCTGGAGTTCCCCCCCCTCGAACACTGAAGCTTTCTTT.

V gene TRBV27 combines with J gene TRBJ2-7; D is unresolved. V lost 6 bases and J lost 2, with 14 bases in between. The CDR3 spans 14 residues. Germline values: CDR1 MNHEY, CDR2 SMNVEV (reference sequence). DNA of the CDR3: TGTGCCAGCAGCCGGAGACTCATACCCTACGAGCAGTACTTC. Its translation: CASSRRLIPYEQYF.

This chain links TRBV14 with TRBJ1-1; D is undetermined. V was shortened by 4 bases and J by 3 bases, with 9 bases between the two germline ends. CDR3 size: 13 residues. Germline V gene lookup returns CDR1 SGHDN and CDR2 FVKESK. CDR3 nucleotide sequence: TGTGCCAGCAGCCGCAACCTAGACACTGAAGCTTTCTTT. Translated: CASSRNLDTEAFF. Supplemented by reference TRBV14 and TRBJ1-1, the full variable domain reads EAGVTQFPSHSVIEKGQTVTLRCDPISGHDNLYWYRRVMGKEIKFLLHFVKESKQDESGMPNNRFLAERTGGTYSTLKVQPAELEDSGVYFCASSRNLDTEAFFGQGTRLTVV.

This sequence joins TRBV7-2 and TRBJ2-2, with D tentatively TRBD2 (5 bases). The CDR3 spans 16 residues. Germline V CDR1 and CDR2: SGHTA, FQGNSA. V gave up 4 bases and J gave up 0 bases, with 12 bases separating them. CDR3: CASSYGLTSNTGELFF. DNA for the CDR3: TGTGCCAGCAGCTATGGACTGACTTCGAACACCGGGGAGCTGTTTTTT.